One T cell receptor (beta chain) is described in this entry. This CDR3 region has 14 residues. CDR1 and CDR2 from the germline V gene are MNHNY and SVGAGI (reference sequence). Trimming pared 0 bases from V and 2 bases from J, leaving 7 bases between. The data were taken from a study of blood T cell repertoires in COVID-19. Looking at the study overall: Samples representing acute and convalescent COVID-19 were sourced from the United States, Italy and Spain.

Authors' processing steps: By means of reference gene primer amplification, nucleated cell counts were estimated. Profiled with immunoSEQ multiplex PCR; TCRdb holds only in-frame clones, not every one. The V and J calls and clone size come from that table; D and trimming were worked out from the DNA. This sample has 250,000 or so clones, with approximately 84% found just once. Sequencing was done on a sample of peripheral blood. This sequence joins TRBV6-6 and TRBJ1-2; D remains ambiguous. The sequence came from a man in his forties or fifties with acute or convalescent COVID-19. Written as DNA, the CDR3 is TGTGCCAGCAGTTACTCGGGCAGCAACTATGGCTACACCTTC. Protein sequence: CASSYSGSNYGYTF.